The 29 T cell receptor beta chains listed next were all sequenced from one sample in a study of blood T cell repertoires in COVID-19. TCRdb's table, derived via immunoSEQ multiplex PCR, lists solely in-frame clones and lacks some. The sample records 180,000 or so clones, 81% being singletons. Input material: peripheral blood. These receptor sequences come from a woman in her thirties or forties with COVID-19, enrolled during active disease.

The chain carries TRBV10-1 and TRBJ2-2; maybe TRBD2 (5 bases). Trimming took 6 bases from V and 7 from J, leaving 12 bases between them. The CDR3 sequence is 13 residues long. Looked up from germline, CDR1 is WNHNN and CDR2 is SYGVQD (reference sequence). CDR3: CASRADWGGELFF. The CDR3 DNA reads TGCGCCAGCAGGGCGGACTGGGGCGGGGAGCTGTTTTTT.

The chain carries TRBV7-8 and TRBJ1-2; D is ambiguous. CDR3 length: 15 amino acids. The ends were cut back, 0 bases at V and 4 bases at J, with 12 bases in the middle. Germline V CDR1 and CDR2: SGHVS, FQNEAQ. CDR3 coding DNA: TGTGCCAGCAGCTTAGCGGACTCTGGAACCTATGGCTACACCTTC. Protein sequence: CASSLADSGTYGYTF.

The rearrangement joins TRBV5-4 to TRBJ2-1; weak D call: TRBD1 (6 bases). V was shortened by 4 bases and J by 10 bases, with 21 bases between the two germline ends. The CDR3 is made up of 15 amino acids. Per the germline V gene, CDR1 is SGHNT and CDR2 is YYREEE (reference sequence). In nucleotides, the CDR3 is TGTGCCAGCAGCCCGGGCTCAGGGGATTCGGGGGAGCAGTTCTTC. This translates into CASSPGSGDSGEQFF.

The chain carries TRBV11-2 and TRBJ2-1; D is possibly TRBD2 (6 bases). This CDR3 comprises 14 residues. The V end lost 3 bases, the J end lost 4 bases, and 10 bases lay between the germline ends. Looked up from germline, CDR1 is SGHAT and CDR2 is FQNNGV. CDR3 DNA: TGTGCCAGCAGCTTGTCGGGGGATTACAATGAGCAGTTCTTC. Its translation: CASSLSGDYNEQFF.

The chain couples TRBV15 to TRBJ1-5; tentatively, D is TRBD1 (6 bases). Germline-derived CDR1 and CDR2 are LNHNV and YYDKDF (reference sequence). V lost 5 bases, J lost 0 bases, and 11 bases lay in between. The CDR3 spans 15 residues. As DNA, the CDR3 is TGTGCCACCAGCCCTGGGGGCTATAGCAATCAGCCCCAGCATTTT. Protein product: CATSPGGYSNQPQHF.

The CDR3 bases are TGTGCCACCCTTAGGACTGTTAACAATGAGCAGTTCTTC. It yields the protein CATLRTVNNEQFF. The chain is built from TRBV24-1 and TRBJ2-1; perhaps TRBD2 as D (5 bases). The ends were cut back, 9 bases at V and 5 bases at J, with 13 bases in the middle. The CDR3 runs 13 residues. CDR1 KGHDR and CDR2 SFDVKD come from the germline V gene.

The gene calls are TRBV29-1 and TRBJ1-2; 7 bases are a match to TRBD1. Trimming at V came to 0 bases and at J to 6 bases, leaving 10 bases not matched to a gene. Germline loops: CDR1 SQVTM, CDR2 ANQGSEA. CDR3 length: 15 amino acids. The DNA of the CDR3 is TGCAGCGTTGAAGAAGAAACAGGGGAACTGAATGGCTACACCTTC. It codes for CSVEEETGELNGYTF.

The V call is TRBV5-1, the J call TRBJ2-3; D is undetermined. Per the germline V gene, CDR1 is SGHRS and CDR2 is YFSETQ. Trimming shortened V by 5 bases and J by 6 bases, and 16 bases separated the two germline ends. This CDR3 contains 14 residues. The CDR3 DNA sequence: TGCGCCAGCAGGGGTGGATCGGAGTACGATACGCAGTATTTT. Amino acids: CASRGGSEYDTQYF.

The genes are TRBV12-3 or TRBV12-4 and TRBJ1-1; 11 positions agree with TRBD1. V lost 6 bases, J lost 7 bases, and 1 base stayed unmatched. The CDR3 runs 12 residues. Here the CDR3 DNA reads TGTGCCAGCAGCGGGACAGGGGGTGAAGCTTTCTTT. It yields the protein CASSGTGGEAFF.

The CDR3 region is CASSSRPRGAGGTDTQYF. The DNA for the CDR3 is TGTGCCAGCAGCTCCCGACCTAGAGGGGCGGGGGGCACAGATACGCAGTATTTT. The V and J genes are TRBV9 and TRBJ2-3, with TRBD2 identical over 7 bases. Germline V gene data show CDR1 as SGDLS and CDR2 as YYNGEE. CDR3 length equals 18 residues. Trimming removed 4 bases from V and 1 base from J; junction bases left unmatched: 15.

The chain joins TRBV28 to TRBJ2-7, with D perhaps TRBD1 (6 bases). The CDR3 extends over 14 amino acids. From germline, CDR1 is MDHEN and CDR2 SYDVKM. Trimming cost V 4 bases and J 3 bases, with 13 bases left between them. The CDR3 DNA reads TGTGCCAGCAGTTCCCGACAGGCGGGCTACGAGCAGTACTTC. Residues: CASSSRQAGYEQYF.

The gene calls are TRBV3-1 (or the pseudogene TRBV3-2) and TRBJ1-1, with a tentative D call TRBD1 (5 bases). Trimming shortened V by 4 bases and J by 4 bases, and 13 bases separated the two germline ends. The CDR3 covers 14 residues. CDR1 LGHDT and CDR2 YNNKEL come from the germline V gene (reference sequence). The CDR3: CASSPVGAATEAFF. The CDR3 DNA reads as TGTGCCAGCAGCCCCGTAGGGGCGGCCACTGAAGCTTTCTTT.

This chain connects TRBV12-3 or TRBV12-4 to TRBJ2-2, with 11 bases matching TRBD2. This CDR3 is built from 13 residues. The V segment lost 11 bases and the J segment 5 bases; nucleotides outside the gene matches: 4. The CDR3 is CAGRTSGTGELFF. In DNA form, the CDR3 reads TGTGCCGGACGGACTAGCGGGACCGGGGAGCTGTTTTTT.

The chain is built from TRBV7-8 and TRBJ1-4; D is undetermined. CDR3 length equals 17 residues. V was shortened by 5 bases and J by 0 bases, with 16 bases between the two germline ends. Germline CDR1 SGHVS, CDR2 FQNEAQ. The CDR3 DNA reads as TGTGCCAGCAGCCCCCCCGAACCCAGGACAACTAATGAAAAACTGTTTTTT. It encodes CASSPPEPRTTNEKLFF. Together with reference TRBV7-8 and TRBJ1-4, the CDR3 gives the full variable domain: GAGVSQSPRYKVAKRGQDVALRCDPISGHVSLFWYQQALGQGPEFLTYFQNEAQLDKSGLPSDRFFAERPEGSVSTLKIQRTQQEDSAVYLCASSPPEPRTTNEKLFFGSGTQLSVL.

V usage is TRBV7-2 and J usage is TRBJ2-2, with TRBD2 matching 8 bases. The CDR3 is made up of 18 amino acids. With V trimmed by 4 bases and J by 6 bases, 16 bases remained unmatched. Germline assignment: CDR1 SGHTA and CDR2 FQGNSA. CDR3 sequence: CASSWEPVGTSLPGELFF. The CDR3 region has the DNA TGTGCCAGCAGCTGGGAACCGGTCGGGACTAGTCTCCCCGGGGAGCTGTTTTTT.

V usage is TRBV2 and J usage is TRBJ2-1; TRBD2 is a possible D gene (5 bases). Germline V gives CDR1 SNHLY, CDR2 FYNNEI. There are 14 residues in the CDR3. V gave up 1 base and J gave up 10 bases, with 14 bases separating them. The CDR3, as DNA: TGTGCCAGCAGTGAAGTGGGCCACCCGGGAGAGCAGTTCTTC. This sequence encodes CASSEVGHPGEQFF.

This clone was observed a handful of times. The chain couples TRBV6-5 to TRBJ2-1; TRBD2 matches 9 bases. CDR1 is MNHEY and CDR2 is SVGAGI in the germline V gene. This CDR3 region has 13 residues. V trimming: 6 bases; J trimming: 6 bases; junction bases outside the gene matches: 3. Here the CDR3 reads CASRGTSINEQFF. The CDR3 DNA sequence: TGTGCCAGCAGAGGGACTAGCATCAATGAGCAGTTCTTC.

This clone has just one count. V gene TRBV19 combines with J gene TRBJ1-6; TRBD1 might be the D (6 bases). CDR3 length: 15 residues. Trimming removed 1 base at V and 7 bases at J, with 11 bases between. Per germline, CDR1 LNHDA and CDR2 SQIVND (reference sequence). CDR3 sequence reads: CASSIGGQINSPLHF. The DNA of the CDR3 is TGTGCCAGTAGTATAGGCGGACAGATAAATTCACCCCTCCACTTT.

The V call is TRBV6-5, the J call TRBJ1-1, with TRBD1 matching over 7 bases. CDR1 is MNHEY and CDR2 is SVGAGI in the germline V gene. The CDR3 runs to 11 residues. V gave up 7 bases and J gave up 9 bases; unmatched junction bases: 5. The CDR3 bases are TGTGCCAGCATAGCGGGACAGAAAGCTTTCTTT. This translates into CASIAGQKAFF.

The V gene is TRBV24-1, the J gene TRBJ2-5; D gene unclear. The ends were cut back, 0 bases at V and 5 bases at J, with 9 bases in the middle. The CDR3 loop spans 14 amino acids. Germline CDR1 KGHDR, CDR2 SFDVKD. Written as DNA, the CDR3 is TGTGCCACCAGTGATTTGGGCCTAGACGAGACCCAGTACTTC. This codes for CATSDLGLDETQYF.

The chain recombines TRBV12-5 with TRBJ2-2; 8 nucleotides agree with TRBD2. In germline, CDR1 is LGHNT, CDR2 FRNRAP. The V gene end was trimmed by 5 bases and the J gene end by 8 bases; junction bases not matched to a gene: 10. This CDR3 region has 15 residues. CDR3 in amino acids: CASGPGLAVGGELFF. The CDR3 region has the DNA TGTGCTAGTGGTCCTGGACTAGCCGTAGGGGGGGAGCTGTTTTTT. The full variable domain, rest sourced from reference TRBV12-5 and TRBJ2-2, is DARVTQTPRHKVTEMGQEVTMRCQPILGHNTVFWYRQTMMQGLELLAYFRNRAPLDDSGMPKDRFSAEMPDATLATLKIQPSEPRDSAVYFCASGPGLAVGGELFFGEGSRLTVL.

The table lists this clone with a few counts. The chain joins TRBV14 to TRBJ2-2; D not resolved. The CDR3 has 13 amino acids. Per the germline V gene, CDR1 is SGHDN and CDR2 is FVKESK. The V end lost 1 base, the J end lost 4 bases, and 4 bases lay between the germline ends. The CDR3 loop is CASSQVFTGELFF. Written as DNA, the CDR3 is TGTGCCAGCAGCCAAGTCTTCACCGGGGAGCTGTTTTTT.

The chain couples TRBV9 to TRBJ2-1; 8 bases are a match to TRBD2. The CDR3 is 16 amino acids. Germline V gene sequence: CDR1 SGDLS, CDR2 YYNGEE. V shed 4 bases and J 2 bases; nucleotides not matched to a gene: 8. CDR3 DNA: TGTGCCAGCAGCCCATTCAGTAGCGGGACCTACAATGAGCAGTTCTTC. This sequence encodes CASSPFSSGTYNEQFF.

The V gene is TRBV15, the J gene TRBJ2-5; no clear D. V was shortened by 4 bases and J by 3 bases, with 9 bases between the two germline ends. CDR1 and CDR2 from the germline V gene are LNHNV and YYDKDF (reference sequence). The CDR3 has 13 residues. The CDR3 DNA reads TGTGCCACCAGCACCTTCCTAAAAGAGACCCAGTACTTC. Translation: CATSTFLKETQYF. Full variable domain (remainder filled in from reference TRBV15 and TRBJ2-5): DAMVIQNPRYQVTQFGKPVTLSCSQTLNHNVMYWYQQKSSQAPKLLFHYYDKDFNNEADTPDNFQSRRPNTSFCFLDIRSPGLGDTAMYLCATSTFLKETQYFGPGTRLLVL.

This rearrangement joins TRBV4-1 to TRBJ1-1; TRBD1 is a possible D gene (5 bases). Germline CDR1 MGHRA, CDR2 YSYEKL. The CDR3 runs to 14 residues. V was shortened by 4 bases and J by 1 base, with 10 bases between the two germline ends. CDR3 in DNA: TGCGCCAGCAGCCCAGCGGGGGGGAACACTGAAGCTTTCTTT. This gives the protein CASSPAGGNTEAFF.

The chain joins TRBV29-1 to TRBJ2-3, with unresolved D. V was shortened by 7 bases and J by 0 bases, with 5 bases between the two germline ends. The CDR3 is 11 amino acids. Looked up from germline, CDR1 is SQVTM and CDR2 is ANQGSEA. In DNA form, the CDR3 reads TGCAGCGACATGAGCACAGATACGCAGTATTTT. Its protein is CSDMSTDTQYF.

This chain connects TRBV4-1 to TRBJ2-3; D is ambiguous. Germline V gene data show CDR1 as MGHRA and CDR2 as YSYEKL. V was clipped by 2 bases and J by 4 bases, with 4 bases between them. CDR3 length: 12 residues. CDR3 nucleotides: TGCGCCAGCAGCCAACAGGCAGATACGCAGTATTTT. Translation: CASSQQADTQYF.

The chain links TRBV29-1 to TRBJ2-5, with TRBD1 matching 7 bases. J lost 2 bases, V lost 6 bases, and 12 bases had no gene match. Germline V gives CDR1 SQVTM, CDR2 ANQGSEA. This CDR3 has 15 amino acids. The CDR3 region has the DNA TGCAGCGTAAAGACAGGGCGCGCGTCACAAGAGACCCAGTACTTC. Protein product: CSVKTGRASQETQYF.

The rearrangement links TRBV7-9 to TRBJ1-1, with a possible D match to TRBD1 (5 bases). Germline values: CDR1 SEHNR, CDR2 FQNEAQ (reference sequence). Trimming took off 2 bases at V and 14 bases at J, with 15 bases between the two ends. The CDR3 length is 12 residues. The CDR3 DNA follows: TGTGCCAGCAGCTTAATTGGAGGGGATAGCTTCTTT. This codes for CASSLIGGDSFF.